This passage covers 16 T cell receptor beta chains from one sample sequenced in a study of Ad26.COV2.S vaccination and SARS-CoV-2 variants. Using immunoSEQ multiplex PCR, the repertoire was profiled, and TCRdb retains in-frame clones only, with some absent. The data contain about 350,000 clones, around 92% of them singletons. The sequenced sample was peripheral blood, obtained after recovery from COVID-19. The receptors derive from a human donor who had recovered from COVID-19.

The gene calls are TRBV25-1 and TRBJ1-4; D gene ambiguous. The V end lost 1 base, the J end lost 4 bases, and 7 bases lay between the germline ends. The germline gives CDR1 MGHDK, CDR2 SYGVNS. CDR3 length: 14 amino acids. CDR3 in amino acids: CASSESGFNEKLFF. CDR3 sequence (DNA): TGTGCCAGCAGTGAATCCGGTTTTAATGAAAAACTGTTTTTT.

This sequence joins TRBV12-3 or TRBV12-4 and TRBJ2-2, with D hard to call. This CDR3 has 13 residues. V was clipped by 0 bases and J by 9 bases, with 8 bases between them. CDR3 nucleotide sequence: TGTGCCAGCAGTTTAGCGGGGTGGAGGGAGCTGTTTTTT. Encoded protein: CASSLAGWRELFF.

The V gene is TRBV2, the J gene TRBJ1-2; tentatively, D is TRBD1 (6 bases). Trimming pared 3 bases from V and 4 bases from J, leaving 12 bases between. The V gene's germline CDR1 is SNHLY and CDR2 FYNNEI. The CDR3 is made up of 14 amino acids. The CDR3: CASSERGALYGYTF. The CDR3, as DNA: TGTGCCAGCAGTGAGCGGGGGGCCCTCTATGGCTACACCTTC.

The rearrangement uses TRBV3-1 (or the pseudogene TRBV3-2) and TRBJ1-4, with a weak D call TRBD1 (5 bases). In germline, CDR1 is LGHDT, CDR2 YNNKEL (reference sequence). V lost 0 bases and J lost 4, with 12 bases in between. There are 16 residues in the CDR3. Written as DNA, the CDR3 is TGTGCCAGCAGCCAAGATTGGGGCAGAGTTAATGAAAAACTGTTTTTT. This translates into CASSQDWGRVNEKLFF.

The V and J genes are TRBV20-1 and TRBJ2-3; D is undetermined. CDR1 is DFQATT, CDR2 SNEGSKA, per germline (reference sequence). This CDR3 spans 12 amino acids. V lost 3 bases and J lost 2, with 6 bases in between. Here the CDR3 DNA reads TGCAGTGCTAGTCCCTTCACAGATACGCAGTATTTT. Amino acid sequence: CSASPFTDTQYF.

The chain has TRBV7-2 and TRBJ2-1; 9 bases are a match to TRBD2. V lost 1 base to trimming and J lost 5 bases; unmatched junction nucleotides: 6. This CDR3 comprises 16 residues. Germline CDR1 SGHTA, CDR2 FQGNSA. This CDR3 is CASSLVATSGHNEQFF. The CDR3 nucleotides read TGTGCCAGCAGCTTAGTTGCGACTAGCGGCCACAATGAGCAGTTCTTC.

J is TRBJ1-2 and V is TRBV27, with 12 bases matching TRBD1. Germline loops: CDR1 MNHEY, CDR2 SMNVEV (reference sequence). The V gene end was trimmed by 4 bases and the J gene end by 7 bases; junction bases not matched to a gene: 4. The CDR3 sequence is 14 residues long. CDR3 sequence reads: CASSWGQGAGGYTF. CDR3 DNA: TGTGCCAGCAGTTGGGGACAGGGGGCGGGTGGCTACACCTTC.

CDR3 in DNA: TGTGCCAGCAGCCGAGTCGTCGGGCGTCGGGAGACCCAGTACTTC. Its translation is CASSRVVGRRETQYF. The chain joins TRBV27 to TRBJ2-5; D not certain. This CDR3 region has 15 residues. Germline CDR1 and CDR2: MNHEY and SMNVEV (reference sequence). Trimming took off 6 bases at V and 5 bases at J, with 19 bases between the two ends.

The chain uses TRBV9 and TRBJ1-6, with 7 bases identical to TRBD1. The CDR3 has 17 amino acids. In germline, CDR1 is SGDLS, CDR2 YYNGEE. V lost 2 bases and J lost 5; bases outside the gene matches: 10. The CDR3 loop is CASSVSSPGQHNSPLHF. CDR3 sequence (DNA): TGTGCCAGCAGCGTTTCAAGCCCGGGACAGCATAATTCACCCCTCCACTTT.

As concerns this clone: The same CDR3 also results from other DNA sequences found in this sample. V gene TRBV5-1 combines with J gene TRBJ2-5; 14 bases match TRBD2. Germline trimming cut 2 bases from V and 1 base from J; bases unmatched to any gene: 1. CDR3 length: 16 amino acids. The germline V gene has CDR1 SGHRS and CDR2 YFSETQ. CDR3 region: CASSLGLAGGQETQYF. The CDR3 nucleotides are TGCGCCAGCAGCTTAGGACTAGCGGGGGGCCAAGAGACCCAGTACTTC.

The CDR3 bases are TGTGCCAGCTCACCTCTCGACGAGGGCCTCGTCTATGGCTACACCTTC. The encoded protein is CASSPLDEGLVYGYTF. The J gene is TRBJ1-2, the V gene TRBV18, with no clear D. This CDR3 has 16 amino acids. In germline, CDR1 is KGHSH, CDR2 LQKENI. Trimming took off 3 bases at V and 4 bases at J, with 18 bases between the two ends.

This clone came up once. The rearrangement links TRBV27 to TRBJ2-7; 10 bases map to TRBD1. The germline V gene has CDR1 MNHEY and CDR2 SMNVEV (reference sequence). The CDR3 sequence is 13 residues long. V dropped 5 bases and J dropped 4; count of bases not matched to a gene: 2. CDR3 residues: CASSRQGAYEQYF. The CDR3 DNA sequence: TGTGCCAGCAGTCGACAGGGGGCATACGAGCAGTACTTC.

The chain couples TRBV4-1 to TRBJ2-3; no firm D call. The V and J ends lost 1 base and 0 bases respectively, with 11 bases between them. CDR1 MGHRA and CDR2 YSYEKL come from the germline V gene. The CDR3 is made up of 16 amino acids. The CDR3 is CASSQAFRPSTDTQYF. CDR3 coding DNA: TGCGCCAGCAGCCAAGCCTTCCGCCCTAGCACAGATACGCAGTATTTT.

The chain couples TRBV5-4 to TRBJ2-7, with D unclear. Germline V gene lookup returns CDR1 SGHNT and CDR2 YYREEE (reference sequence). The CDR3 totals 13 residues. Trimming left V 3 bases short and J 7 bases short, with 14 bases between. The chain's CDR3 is CASSSQVTAEQYF. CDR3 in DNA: TGTGCCAGCAGCTCCCAAGTGACGGCTGAGCAGTACTTC.

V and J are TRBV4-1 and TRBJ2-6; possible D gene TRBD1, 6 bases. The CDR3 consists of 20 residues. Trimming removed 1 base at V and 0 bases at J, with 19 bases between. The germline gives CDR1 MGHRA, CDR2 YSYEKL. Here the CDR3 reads CASSQVIGQRPSSGANVLTF. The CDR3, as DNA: TGCGCCAGCAGCCAAGTAATAGGACAGCGACCAAGCTCTGGGGCCAACGTCCTGACTTTC.

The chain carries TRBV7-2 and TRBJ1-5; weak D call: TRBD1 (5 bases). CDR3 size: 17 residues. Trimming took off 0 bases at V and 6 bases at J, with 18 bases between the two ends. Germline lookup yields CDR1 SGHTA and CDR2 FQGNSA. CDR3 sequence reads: CASSLADSMGFGQPQHF. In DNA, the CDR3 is TGTGCCAGCAGCTTAGCCGACAGTATGGGGTTTGGTCAGCCCCAGCATTTT.